One T cell receptor beta chain is described in this entry. These data come from a study of shared clonotypes between healthy human individuals. This CDR3 contains 14 residues. V lost 2 bases and J 5 bases, leaving 9 bases between the germline ends. Germline V gives CDR1 MGHRA, CDR2 YSYEKL. Clones were read by immunoSEQ multiplex PCR, and TCRdb kept only the in-frame ones, dropping some. The repertoire has 300,000 or so clones, approximately 74% of them found once; the top ten carry over 9%. V is TRBV4-1 and J is TRBJ2-2; the D gene could be TRBD1 or TRBD2 (6 bases each). The sample comprised memory CD4+ T cells sorted from blood. Subset of the sample: CD45RA-negative fraction. The receptor was derived from a man aged 25 to 40 in good health. CDR3 sequence reads: CASSQWGATGELFF. Written as DNA, the CDR3 is TGCGCCAGCAGCCAATGGGGGGCGACCGGGGAGCTGTTTTTT.